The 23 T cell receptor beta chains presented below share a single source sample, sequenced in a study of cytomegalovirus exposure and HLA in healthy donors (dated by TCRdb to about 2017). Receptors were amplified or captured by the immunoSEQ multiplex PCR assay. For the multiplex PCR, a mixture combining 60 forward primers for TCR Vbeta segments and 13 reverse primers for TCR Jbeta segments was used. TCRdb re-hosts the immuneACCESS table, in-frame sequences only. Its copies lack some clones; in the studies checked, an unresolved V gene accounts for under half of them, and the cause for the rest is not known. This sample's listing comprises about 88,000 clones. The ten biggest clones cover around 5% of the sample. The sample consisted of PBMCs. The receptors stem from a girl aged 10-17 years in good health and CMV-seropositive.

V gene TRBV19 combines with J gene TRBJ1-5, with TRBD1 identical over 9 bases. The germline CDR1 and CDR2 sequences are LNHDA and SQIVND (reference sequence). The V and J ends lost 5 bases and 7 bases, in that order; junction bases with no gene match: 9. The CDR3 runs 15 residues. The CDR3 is CASSATGGSGQPQHF. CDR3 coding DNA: TGTGCCAGTAGTGCTACAGGGGGCTCAGGCCAGCCCCAGCATTTT.

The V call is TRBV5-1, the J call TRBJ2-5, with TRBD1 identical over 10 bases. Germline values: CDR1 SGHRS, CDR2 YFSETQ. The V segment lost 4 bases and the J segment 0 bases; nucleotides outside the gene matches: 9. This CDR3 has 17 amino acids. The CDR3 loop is CASSGGQGTSYQETQYF. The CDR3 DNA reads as TGCGCCAGCAGCGGGGGACAGGGGACCTCGTACCAAGAGACCCAGTACTTC.

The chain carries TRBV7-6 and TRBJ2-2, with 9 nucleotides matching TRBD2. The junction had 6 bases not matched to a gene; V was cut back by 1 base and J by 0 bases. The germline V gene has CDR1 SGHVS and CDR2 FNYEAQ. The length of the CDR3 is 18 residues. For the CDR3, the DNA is TGTGCCAGCAGCTTAGGCCTAGCGGGGACCACGAACACCGGGGAGCTGTTTTTT. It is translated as CASSLGLAGTTNTGELFF.

The CDR3 DNA reads TGTGCCAGCAGCCTCACCGGGACAGCTAACAATGAGCAGTTCTTC. This translates into CASSLTGTANNEQFF. The chain couples TRBV9 to TRBJ2-1, with 7 bases aligning to TRBD1. In germline, CDR1 is SGDLS, CDR2 YYNGEE. The CDR3 is 15 amino acids. With V trimmed by 4 bases and J by 5 bases, 9 bases remained unmatched.

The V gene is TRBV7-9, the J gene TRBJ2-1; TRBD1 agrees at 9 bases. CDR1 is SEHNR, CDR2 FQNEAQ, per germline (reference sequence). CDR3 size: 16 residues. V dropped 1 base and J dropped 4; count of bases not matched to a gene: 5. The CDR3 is CASSLGGTGLYNEQFF. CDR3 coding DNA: TGTGCCAGCAGCTTAGGTGGGACAGGGCTTTACAATGAGCAGTTCTTC.

For the CDR3, the DNA is TGTGCCAGCAGTGGCGGGGCAGTCCAACACTGCTACGAGCAGTACTTC. It translates to CASSGGAVQHCYEQYF. The genes are TRBV6-4 and TRBJ2-7, with a possible D match to TRBD2 (6 bases). The germline V and J ends were trimmed by 4 bases and 3 bases, with 19 bases remaining between them. Germline V gives CDR1 MRHNA, CDR2 SNTAGT. The length of the CDR3 is 16 residues.

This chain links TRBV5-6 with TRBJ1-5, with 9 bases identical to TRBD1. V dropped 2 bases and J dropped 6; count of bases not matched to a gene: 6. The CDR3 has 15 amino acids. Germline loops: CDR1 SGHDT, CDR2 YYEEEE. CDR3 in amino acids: CASSFYGTGPQPQHF. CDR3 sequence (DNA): TGTGCCAGCAGCTTCTATGGGACAGGGCCTCAGCCCCAGCATTTT.

CDR3 protein: CASSQESPRGRDTQYF. CDR3 coding DNA: TGCGCCAGCAGCCAAGAGTCCCCCAGGGGGAGAGATACGCAGTATTTT. V usage is TRBV4-1 and J usage is TRBJ2-3; 7 nucleotides agree with TRBD1. CDR3 length: 16 amino acids. CDR1 is MGHRA and CDR2 is YSYEKL in the germline V gene. V lost 0 bases and J lost 5; bases outside the gene matches: 8.

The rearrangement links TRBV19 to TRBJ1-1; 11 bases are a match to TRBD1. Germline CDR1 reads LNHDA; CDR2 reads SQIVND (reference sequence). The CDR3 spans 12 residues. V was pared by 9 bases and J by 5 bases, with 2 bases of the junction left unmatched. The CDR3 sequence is CASGTGGTEAFF. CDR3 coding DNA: TGTGCCAGCGGGACAGGGGGAACTGAAGCTTTCTTT.

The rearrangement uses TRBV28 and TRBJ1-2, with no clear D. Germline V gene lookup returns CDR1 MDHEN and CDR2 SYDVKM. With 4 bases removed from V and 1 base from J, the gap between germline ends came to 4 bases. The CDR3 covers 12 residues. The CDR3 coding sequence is TGTGCCAGCAGTTCGGGTAACTATGGCTACACCTTC. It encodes CASSSGNYGYTF.

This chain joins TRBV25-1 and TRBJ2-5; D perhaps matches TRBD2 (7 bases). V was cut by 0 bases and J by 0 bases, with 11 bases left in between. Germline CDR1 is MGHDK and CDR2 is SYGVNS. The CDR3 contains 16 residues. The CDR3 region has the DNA TGTGCCAGCAGTGAATATAGGGGGGGGTACCAAGAGACCCAGTACTTC. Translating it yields CASSEYRGGYQETQYF.

CDR3 loop: CASSYGSMSGETQYF. The CDR3 DNA is TGTGCCAGCAGCTACGGTTCGATGTCGGGGGAGACCCAGTACTTC. The rearrangement joins TRBV6-5 to TRBJ2-5, with D possibly TRBD2 on 5 matching bases. The CDR3 has 15 residues. Looked up from germline, CDR1 is MNHEY and CDR2 is SVGAGI. Between the trimmed V and J ends, which lost 6 bases and 5 bases, there was a span of 19 bases.

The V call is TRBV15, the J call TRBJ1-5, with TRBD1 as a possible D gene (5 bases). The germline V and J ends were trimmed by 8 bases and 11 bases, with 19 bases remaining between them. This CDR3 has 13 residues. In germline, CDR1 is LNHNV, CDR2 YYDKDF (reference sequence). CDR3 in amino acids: CATSREGQMAQHF. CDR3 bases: TGTGCCACCTCCAGGGAGGGTCAAATGGCCCAGCATTTT.

The CDR3, as DNA: TGTGCCAGCAGTGAAGGGGGCAGTGAATATGGCTACACCTTC. Encoded protein: CASSEGGSEYGYTF. The genes are TRBV6-1 and TRBJ1-2; D perhaps matches TRBD1 (5 bases). This CDR3 region has 14 residues. CDR1 is MNHNS, CDR2 SASEGT, per germline. The germline V and J ends were trimmed by 1 base and 5 bases, with 11 bases remaining between them.

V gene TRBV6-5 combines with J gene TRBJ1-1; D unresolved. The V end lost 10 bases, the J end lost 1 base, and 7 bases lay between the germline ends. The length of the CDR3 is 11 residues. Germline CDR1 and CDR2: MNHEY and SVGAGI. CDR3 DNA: TGTGCCACCCAGGAGAACACTGAAGCTTTCTTT. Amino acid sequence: CATQENTEAFF.

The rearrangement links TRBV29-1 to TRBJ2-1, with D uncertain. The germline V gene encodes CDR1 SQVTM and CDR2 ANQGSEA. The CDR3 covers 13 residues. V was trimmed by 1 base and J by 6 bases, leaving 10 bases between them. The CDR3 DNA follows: TGCAGCGTTGAAGGTCTCCCGGGCAATGAGCAGTTCTTC. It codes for CSVEGLPGNEQFF.

The CDR3 DNA is TGTGCCAGCAGTGAACTTTGGAGAACTAGCAATCAGCCCCAGCATTTT. Encoded protein: CASSELWRTSNQPQHF. The chain employs TRBV6-1 and TRBJ1-5; no clear D gene. The V end lost 2 bases, the J end lost 0 bases, and 11 bases lay between the germline ends. This CDR3 is built from 16 residues. CDR1 and CDR2 from the germline V gene are MNHNS and SASEGT.

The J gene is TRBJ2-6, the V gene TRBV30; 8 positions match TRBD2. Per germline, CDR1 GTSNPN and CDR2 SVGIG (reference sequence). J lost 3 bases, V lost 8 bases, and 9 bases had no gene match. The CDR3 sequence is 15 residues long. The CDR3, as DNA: TGTGCCGGGGGTCAGCGGGGGAGTGGGGCCAACGTCCTGACTTTC. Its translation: CAGGQRGSGANVLTF.

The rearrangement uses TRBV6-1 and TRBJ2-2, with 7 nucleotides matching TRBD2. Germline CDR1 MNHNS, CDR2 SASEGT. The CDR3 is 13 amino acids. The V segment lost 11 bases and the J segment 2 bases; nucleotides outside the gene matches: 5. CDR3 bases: TGTGCCCGGCCGGGGGGAAACACCGGGGAGCTGTTTTTT. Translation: CARPGGNTGELFF.

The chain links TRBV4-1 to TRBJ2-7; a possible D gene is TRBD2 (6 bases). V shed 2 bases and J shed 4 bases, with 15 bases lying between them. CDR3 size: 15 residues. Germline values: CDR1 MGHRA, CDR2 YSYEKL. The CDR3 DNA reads TGCGCCAGCAGCCAACTCTTTAGGGCGGGATACGAGCAGTACGTC. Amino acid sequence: CASSQLFRAGYEQYV.

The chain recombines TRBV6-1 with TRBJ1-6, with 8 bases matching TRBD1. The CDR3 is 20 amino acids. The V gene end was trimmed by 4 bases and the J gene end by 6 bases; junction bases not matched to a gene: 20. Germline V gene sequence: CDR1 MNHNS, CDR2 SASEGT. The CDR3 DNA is TGTGCCAGCAGTGCCACAGGGGGTGGGTTTCGTTATTCGGGTAATTCACCCCTCCACTTT. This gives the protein CASSATGGGFRYSGNSPLHF.

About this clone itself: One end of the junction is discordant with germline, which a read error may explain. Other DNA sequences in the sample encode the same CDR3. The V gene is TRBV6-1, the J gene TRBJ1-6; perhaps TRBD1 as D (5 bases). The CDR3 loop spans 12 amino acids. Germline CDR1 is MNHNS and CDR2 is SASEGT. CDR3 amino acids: CASWQGYSPLHF. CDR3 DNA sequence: TGTGCCAGCTGGCAGGGATATTCACCCCTACACTTT.

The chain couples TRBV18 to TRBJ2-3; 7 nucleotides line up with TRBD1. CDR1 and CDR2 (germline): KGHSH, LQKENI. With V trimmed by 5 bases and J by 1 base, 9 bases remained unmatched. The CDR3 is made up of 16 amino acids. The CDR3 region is CASSEDWTGGTDTQYF. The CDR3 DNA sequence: TGTGCCAGCTCAGAGGATTGGACAGGCGGCACAGATACGCAGTATTTT. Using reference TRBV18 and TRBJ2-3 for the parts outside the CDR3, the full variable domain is NAGVMQNPRHLVRRRGQEARLRCSPMKGHSHVYWYRQLPEEGLKFMVYLQKENIIDESGMPKERFSAEFPKEGPSILRIQQVVRGDSAAYFCASSEDWTGGTDTQYFGPGTRLTVL.